This is a list of T cell receptor beta chains from one sample in a study of CD8 T cells in Susac syndrome. Via MiXCR, TCRdb re-called the immunoSEQ multiplex PCR reads, giving one row per CDR3 protein. The sample records some 200,000 distinct CDR3 sequences, 90% to 95% being singletons. Sequenced input: CD4+ T cells from PBMCs. These receptors were obtained from a human donor with multiple sclerosis. Both conserved end residues are part of each CDR3. D genes are given only for firm matches. Expanded clones are given a class, and other clones once, few, many or no size at all.

TRBV15,TRBJ2-5,.,.,CATSRDRSGQETQYF,TGTGCCACCAGCAGAGATAGGAGCGGCCAAGAGACCCAGTACTTC
TRBV27,TRBJ2-1,.,.,CASRISPLSYNEQFF,TGTGCCAGCAGGATAAGTCCTCTCTCCTACAATGAGCAGTTCTTC
TRBV20-1,TRBJ2-5,.,.,CSAKPGAQETQYF,TGCAGTGCTAAGCCGGGGGCTCAGGAGACCCAGTACTTC
TRBV4-1,TRBJ2-2,TRBD2,.,CASSQLLGLAGVRTGELFF,TGCGCCAGCAGCCAATTGCTGGGCCTAGCGGGAGTCCGGACCGGGGAGCTGTTTTTT
TRBV29-1,TRBJ2-2,TRBD2,.,CRRGSPSGRAANTGELFF,TGCAGGAGGGGGAGTCCTAGCGGGAGGGCCGCAAACACCGGGGAGCTGTTTTTT
TRBV3-1,TRBJ2-7,TRBD2,.,CASSPPLAGLTYEQYF,TGTGCCAGCAGCCCTCCTCTAGCGGGACTAACCTACGAGCAGTACTTC
TRBV9,TRBJ2-1,.,.,CASSAYSGRFYNEQFF,TGTGCCAGCAGCGCCTATAGCGGTCGATTCTACAATGAGCAGTTCTTC
TRBV18,TRBJ2-3,.,.,CASSRRDVEDTQYF,TGTGCCAGCTCTCGCCGGGACGTCGAAGATACGCAGTATTTT
TRBV12-3/TRBV12-4,TRBJ1-1,.,.,CASSLAGRLGNTEAFF,TGTGCCAGCAGTTTAGCGGGGCGGTTGGGGAACACTGAAGCTTTCTTT
TRBV14,TRBJ2-7,.,.,CASSQRDNYDGQYF,TGTGCCAGCAGCCAGCGGGACAATTACGACGGGCAGTACTTC
TRBV20-1,TRBJ2-1,.,.,CSARDSYSYNEQFF,TGCAGTGCTAGAGATTCGTACTCCTACAATGAGCAGTTCTTC
TRBV2,TRBJ2-1,.,.,CASSAQPAGYNEQFF,TGTGCCAGCAGTGCCCAGCCCGCAGGCTACAATGAGCAGTTCTTC
TRBV28,TRBJ1-1,.,.,CASSPGLARTEAFF,TGTGCCAGCAGCCCGGGCCTTGCGCGAACTGAAGCTTTCTTT
TRBV20-1,TRBJ1-4,.,.,CSARRGGLREKLFF,TGCAGTGCCCGTCGAGGCGGGCTGCGGGAAAAACTGTTTTTT
TRBV5-4,TRBJ2-1,TRBD2,.,CASSRAGGKTYNEQFF,TGTGCCAGCAGCCGAGCGGGGGGGAAAACATACAATGAGCAGTTCTTC
TRBV20-1,TRBJ2-2,.,.,CSVLSNTGELFF,TGCAGTGTCCTTTCGAACACCGGGGAGCTGTTTTTT
TRBV18,TRBJ1-1,TRBD1,.,CASSRGAGGFEGTEAFF,TGTGCCAGCTCCCGCGGGGCAGGGGGTTTCGAGGGCACTGAAGCTTTCTTT
TRBV20-1,TRBJ2-1,.,.,CSAEGGRGDDEQFF,TGCAGTGCCGAGGGGGGGAGGGGAGACGATGAGCAGTTCTTC
TRBV24-1,TRBJ2-3,.,.,CATSERRLETQYF,TGTGCCACCAGTGAGCGCAGGCTTGAGACGCAGTATTTT
TRBV18,TRBJ2-1,.,.,CASSPMESGAILNEQFF,TGTGCCAGCTCACCAATGGAATCCGGGGCCATACTCAATGAGCAGTTCTTC
TRBV7-2,TRBJ1-6,.,.,CASSFLGRVGSPLHF,TGTGCCAGCAGCTTCCTCGGACGGGTAGGGTCACCCCTCCACTTT
TRBV30,TRBJ2-1,TRBD2,once,CAWSVSGASGQFF,TGTGCCTGGAGTGTCAGCGGGGCGAGCGGGCAGTTCTTC